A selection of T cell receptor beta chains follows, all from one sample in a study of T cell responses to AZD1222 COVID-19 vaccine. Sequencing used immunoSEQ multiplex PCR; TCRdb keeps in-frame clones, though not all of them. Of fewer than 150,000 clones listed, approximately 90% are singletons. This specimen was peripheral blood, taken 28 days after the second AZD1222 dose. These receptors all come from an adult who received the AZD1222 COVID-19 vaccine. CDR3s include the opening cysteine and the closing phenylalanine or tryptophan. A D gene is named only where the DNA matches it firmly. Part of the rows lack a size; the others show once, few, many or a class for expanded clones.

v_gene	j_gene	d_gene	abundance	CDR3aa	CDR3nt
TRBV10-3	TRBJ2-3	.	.	CAISVSTSGDTQYF	TGTGCCATCAGTGTTAGTACTTCTGGGGATACGCAGTATTTT
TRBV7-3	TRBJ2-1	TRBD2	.	CASRDPSGRAYNEQFF	TGTGCCAGCAGGGATCCCAGCGGGAGGGCCTACAATGAGCAGTTCTTC
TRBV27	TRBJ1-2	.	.	CASSPPPDSSTGGYTF	TGTGCCAGCAGTCCCCCTCCGGACAGTAGTACAGGAGGCTACACCTTC
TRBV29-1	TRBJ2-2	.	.	CSVEESRSTGELFF	TGCAGCGTTGAAGAGTCGAGGAGCACCGGGGAGCTGTTTTTT
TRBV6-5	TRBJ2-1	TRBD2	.	CASSYKLAGGLDEQFF	TGTGCCAGCAGTTACAAACTAGCGGGAGGTTTGGATGAGCAGTTCTTC
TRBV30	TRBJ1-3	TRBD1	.	CAWSEQGRNTIYF	TGTGCCTGGTCGGAACAGGGGAGAAACACCATATATTTT
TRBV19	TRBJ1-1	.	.	CASSRKAGNTEAFF	TGTGCCAGTAGCCGGAAGGCAGGGAACACTGAAGCTTTCTTT
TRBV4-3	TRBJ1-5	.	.	CASSQGFDPGRLPKPQHF	TGCGCCAGCAGCCAAGGATTTGACCCGGGACGGTTGCCCAAGCCCCAGCATTTT
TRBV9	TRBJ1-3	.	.	CASSVVPLGDDIGGNTIYF	TGTGCCAGCAGCGTAGTCCCCCTAGGGGATGATATCGGCGGAAACACCATATATTTT
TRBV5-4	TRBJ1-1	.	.	CASSLETGRGTEAFF	TGTGCCAGCAGCCTGGAGACGGGAAGAGGGACTGAAGCTTTCTTT
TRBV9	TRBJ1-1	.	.	CASSFLMNTEAFF	TGTGCCAGCAGCTTCCTCATGAACACTGAAGCTTTCTTT
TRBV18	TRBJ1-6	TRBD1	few	CASSQTGGSPLHF	TGTGCCAGCTCACAGACAGGGGGGTCACCCCTCCACTTT
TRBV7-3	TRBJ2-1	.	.	CASSFSPKTLGEQFF	TGTGCCAGCAGCTTTTCTCCCAAGACCTTAGGTGAGCAGTTCTTC
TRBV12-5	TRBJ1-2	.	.	CASGLYPLTVSYGYTF	TGTGCTAGTGGTTTGTACCCGTTGACAGTTAGCTATGGCTACACCTTC
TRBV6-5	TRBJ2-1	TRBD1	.	CASSYRDRVVGEQFF	TGTGCCAGCAGTTACAGGGACAGGGTCGTTGGTGAGCAGTTCTTC
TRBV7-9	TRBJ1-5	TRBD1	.	CASSPDRGPLSQHF	TGTGCCAGCAGCCCCGACAGGGGGCCTTTGTCCCAGCATTTT
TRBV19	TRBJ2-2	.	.	CASSEAGVPGELFF	TGTGCCAGTAGTGAGGCAGGGGTCCCCGGGGAGCTGTTTTTT
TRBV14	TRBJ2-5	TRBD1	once	CASSRTRWDRLAQTQYF	TGTGCCAGCAGCCGAACGAGGTGGGACAGGCTGGCGCAGACCCAGTACTTC
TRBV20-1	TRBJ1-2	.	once	CSAMSGYTF	TGCAGTGCTATGTCTGGCTACACCTTC
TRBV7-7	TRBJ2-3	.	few	CASSLDSGPAETQYF	TGTGCTAGCAGCTTAGATAGCGGACCCGCGGAGACGCAGTATTTT
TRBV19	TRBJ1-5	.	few	CASSRPWRGGENQPQHF	TGTGCCAGTAGTCGGCCATGGAGGGGCGGAGAGAATCAGCCCCAGCATTTT
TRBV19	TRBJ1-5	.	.	CASSVRDNNQPQHF	TGTGCCAGTAGTGTCCGGGACAACAATCAGCCCCAGCATTTT
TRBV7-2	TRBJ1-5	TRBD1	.	CASSFRDRGQGQPQHF	TGTGCCAGCAGCTTCCGGGACAGGGGGCAAGGACAGCCCCAGCATTTT
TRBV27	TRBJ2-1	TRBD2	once	CASSLGTSGMGEQFF	TGTGCCAGCAGTTTGGGGACTAGCGGGATGGGCGAGCAGTTCTTC
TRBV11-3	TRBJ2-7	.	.	CASSRDGAVEQYF	TGTGCCAGCAGCAGAGACGGAGCTGTCGAGCAGTACTTC
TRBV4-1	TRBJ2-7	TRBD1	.	CASSRDRGRSYEQYF	TGCGCCAGCAGCCGGGACAGGGGGCGATCCTACGAGCAGTACTTC
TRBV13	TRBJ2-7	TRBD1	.	CASTITPGTGASEQYF	TGTGCCAGCACCATAACGCCCGGGACAGGGGCAAGCGAGCAGTACTTC
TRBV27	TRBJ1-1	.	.	CASWGAAEAFF	TGTGCCAGCTGGGGGGCGGCTGAAGCTTTCTTT
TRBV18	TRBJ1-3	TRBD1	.	CASSPTGAGNTIYF	TGTGCCAGCTCACCGACAGGGGCCGGAAACACCATATATTTT
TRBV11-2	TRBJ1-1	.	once	CASSPPRDKRTEAFF	TGTGCCAGCAGCCCTCCCAGGGACAAAAGGACTGAAGCTTTCTTT